This entry is about one T cell receptor (beta chain). As yet, its antigen is unknown. One end of the junction fails to match germline, which may point to a read error. This sample stems from a study of T cells in Graves' hyperthyroidism and ophthalmopathy. Researchers amplified the TCR beta CDR3 regions from RNA transcripts. The HTBI set primed first-round TCR CDR3 RT-PCR. Each CDR3 protein gets one entry after TCRdb re-called the multiplex PCR reads with MiXCR. The data hold about 610,000 distinct CDR3 sequences, with approximately 44% observed a single time. Germline values: CDR1 LGHDT, CDR2 YNNKEL (reference sequence). The CDR3 is made up of 16 amino acids. General study findings and limits: The model predicted ophthalmopathy a median approximately 6 months before onset.

The source material was peripheral blood or thyroid tissue (not recorded which). V is TRBV3-1 and J is TRBJ1-3; TRBD1 is a possible D gene (6 bases). The TCR comes from a woman aged 18-29 years with Graves' hyperthyroidism. The CDR3 DNA is TGTGCCACTGCGAGGGGGGGACCCAGCTCTGGAATCACCATATATTTT. Protein sequence: CATARGGPSSGITIYF.